Listed below are T cell receptor beta chains from one sample, sequenced in a study of T-cell memory formation after mild COVID-19. TCRdb redid the calling of the 5' RACE reads with MiXCR, one entry per CDR3 protein. Among approximately 300,000 distinct CDR3 sequences, approximately 15% were seen once, and the ten largest hold about a fifth. Sequencing was performed on PBMCs or a T cell subset sorted from them (not recorded which). The source of these receptors is a man aged 18-30 years who had mild COVID-19 (a few samples of this study predate the infection). Cell type and time point are not known. Each CDR3 is given with its conserved first and last residue. A D gene is named only where the DNA matches it firmly. Only some rows state a clone size, as once, few, many or a class for expanded clones.

j_gene: TRBJ2-3; v_gene: TRBV30; abundance: .; d_gene: TRBD2; CDR3aa: CAWSDGLAGTDTQYF; CDR3nt: TGTGCCTGGAGTGATGGACTAGCGGGCACAGATACGCAGTATTTT
j_gene: TRBJ2-3; v_gene: TRBV7-9; abundance: .; d_gene: TRBD2; CDR3aa: CASSLGSGGAPNTQYF; CDR3nt: TGTGCCAGCAGCTTGGGTAGCGGGGGGGCCCCGAATACGCAGTATTTT
j_gene: TRBJ2-4; v_gene: TRBV6-5; abundance: few; d_gene: TRBD1; CDR3aa: CASSPLGGPDYIQYF; CDR3nt: TGTGCCAGCAGTCCCCTAGGGGGCCCCGACTACATTCAGTACTTC
j_gene: TRBJ1-5; v_gene: TRBV20-1; abundance: few; d_gene: .; CDR3aa: CSARGGFSNQPQHF; CDR3nt: TGCAGTGCTAGAGGAGGCTTTAGCAATCAGCCCCAGCATTTT
j_gene: TRBJ1-4; v_gene: TRBV12-3/TRBV12-4; abundance: .; d_gene: .; CDR3aa: CASSLDGDRKLFF; CDR3nt: TGTGCCAGCAGTTTGGACGGGGACCGAAAACTGTTTTTT
j_gene: TRBJ1-1; v_gene: TRBV18; abundance: .; d_gene: .; CDR3aa: CASSTMDSPEAFF; CDR3nt: TGTGCCAGCTCAACCATGGACAGCCCTGAAGCTTTCTTT
j_gene: TRBJ1-5; v_gene: TRBV7-2; abundance: few; d_gene: .; CDR3aa: CASSLRTPWAPQHF; CDR3nt: TGTGCCAGCAGCTTAAGGACACCGTGGGCGCCCCAGCATTTT
j_gene: TRBJ2-1; v_gene: TRBV4-1; abundance: many; d_gene: TRBD2; CDR3aa: CASSQESGGYWNEQFF; CDR3nt: TGCGCCAGCAGCCAAGAGAGCGGGGGTTACTGGAATGAGCAGTTCTTC
j_gene: TRBJ2-2; v_gene: TRBV20-1; abundance: .; d_gene: .; CDR3aa: CSAPGHTNTGELFF; CDR3nt: TGCAGTGCTCCGGGACATACGAACACCGGGGAGCTGTTTTTT
j_gene: TRBJ2-7; v_gene: TRBV9; abundance: .; d_gene: .; CDR3aa: CASSPRYSSTYEQYF; CDR3nt: TGTGCCAGCAGCCCACGGTACAGCTCAACCTACGAGCAGTACTTC
j_gene: TRBJ1-1; v_gene: TRBV7-6; abundance: few; d_gene: .; CDR3aa: CASVGQLNTEAFF; CDR3nt: TGTGCCAGCGTAGGGCAGTTGAACACTGAAGCTTTCTTT
j_gene: TRBJ1-2; v_gene: TRBV7-2; abundance: .; d_gene: .; CDR3aa: CASSSGTFGYTF; CDR3nt: TGTGCCAGCAGCTCCGGGACTTTTGGCTACACCTTC
j_gene: TRBJ2-1; v_gene: TRBV5-1; abundance: .; d_gene: .; CDR3aa: CASSRDNYEQFF; CDR3nt: TGCGCCAGCAGTAGGGACAACTATGAGCAGTTCTTC
j_gene: TRBJ2-7; v_gene: TRBV12-3/TRBV12-4; abundance: few; d_gene: .; CDR3aa: CASSSTRDEQYF; CDR3nt: TGTGCCAGCAGTAGCACAAGGGACGAGCAGTACTTC
j_gene: TRBJ1-4; v_gene: TRBV12-3/TRBV12-4; abundance: .; d_gene: TRBD1; CDR3aa: CASIDRVGNEKLFF; CDR3nt: TGTGCCAGCATCGACAGGGTTGGTAATGAAAAACTGTTTTTT
j_gene: TRBJ2-5; v_gene: TRBV7-2; abundance: few; d_gene: .; CDR3aa: CASSILRTQYF; CDR3nt: TGTGCCAGCAGTATCTTAAGGACCCAGTACTTC
j_gene: TRBJ2-2; v_gene: TRBV7-9; abundance: few; d_gene: .; CDR3aa: CASRQPGGLSGELFF; CDR3nt: TGTGCCAGCCGCCAACCTGGGGGTCTTAGCGGGGAGCTGTTTTTT
j_gene: TRBJ2-5; v_gene: TRBV20-1; abundance: few; d_gene: TRBD1; CDR3aa: CSARDPRGRETQYF; CDR3nt: TGCAGTGCTAGAGATCCCAGGGGGCGTGAGACCCAGTACTTC
j_gene: TRBJ2-1; v_gene: TRBV6-2/TRBV6-3; abundance: .; d_gene: TRBD2; CDR3aa: CASSLGLAGTTRDEQFF; CDR3nt: TGTGCCAGCAGCCTGGGACTAGCGGGGACCACTCGTGATGAGCAGTTCTTC
j_gene: TRBJ1-2; v_gene: TRBV28; abundance: few; d_gene: TRBD1; CDR3aa: CASGRDRDGYTF; CDR3nt: TGTGCCAGCGGGCGGGACAGGGACGGCTACACCTTC
j_gene: TRBJ2-3; v_gene: TRBV10-3; abundance: many; d_gene: TRBD1; CDR3aa: CAISESPSRRRQGLTDTQYF; CDR3nt: TGTGCCATCAGTGAGTCGCCCTCTCGGCGGCGACAGGGCCTCACAGATACGCAGTATTTT
j_gene: TRBJ2-2; v_gene: TRBV6-5; abundance: .; d_gene: .; CDR3aa: CASSTGTSLTGELFF; CDR3nt: TGTGCCAGCTCCACCGGGACATCGCTCACCGGGGAGCTGTTTTTT
j_gene: TRBJ2-7; v_gene: TRBV7-9; abundance: once; d_gene: .; CDR3aa: CASNTLWGPKNEQYF; CDR3nt: TGTGCCAGCAACACCCTGTGGGGGCCGAAGAACGAGCAGTACTTC
j_gene: TRBJ2-5; v_gene: TRBV24-1; abundance: few; d_gene: TRBD1; CDR3aa: CATSLTGTDRQETQYF; CDR3nt: TGTGCCACCAGCCTAACCGGGACAGACCGTCAAGAGACCCAGTACTTC
j_gene: TRBJ2-3; v_gene: TRBV5-1; abundance: .; d_gene: .; CDR3aa: CASRLLVSTDTQYF; CDR3nt: TGCGCCAGCAGATTACTTGTCAGCACAGATACGCAGTATTTT
j_gene: TRBJ2-3; v_gene: TRBV18; abundance: few; d_gene: .; CDR3aa: CASSPTGGDTDTQYF; CDR3nt: TGTGCCAGCTCACCGACGGGGGGCGACACAGATACGCAGTATTTT
j_gene: TRBJ1-1; v_gene: TRBV4-3; abundance: few; d_gene: TRBD1; CDR3aa: CASGRTGRNTEAFF; CDR3nt: TGCGCCAGCGGCCGGACAGGGAGGAACACTGAAGCTTTCTTT
j_gene: TRBJ2-2; v_gene: TRBV6-2/TRBV6-3; abundance: .; d_gene: .; CDR3aa: CASTFLGVNTGELFF; CDR3nt: TGTGCCAGCACGTTTTTAGGTGTGAACACCGGGGAGCTGTTTTTT
j_gene: TRBJ2-3; v_gene: TRBV23-1; abundance: many; d_gene: .; CDR3aa: CASSPRPEEADTQYF; CDR3nt: TGCGCCAGCAGTCCAAGGCCCGAGGAGGCAGATACGCAGTATTTT
j_gene: TRBJ1-2; v_gene: TRBV20-1; abundance: many; d_gene: .; CDR3aa: CSAAQGTANYGYTF; CDR3nt: TGCAGTGCCGCACAGGGAACGGCTAACTATGGCTACACCTTC
j_gene: TRBJ2-3; v_gene: TRBV4-3; abundance: .; d_gene: TRBD2; CDR3aa: CASRRLAGGHTDTQYF; CDR3nt: TGCGCCAGCAGACGACTAGCGGGGGGCCACACAGATACGCAGTATTTT
j_gene: TRBJ1-2; v_gene: TRBV20-1; abundance: many; d_gene: TRBD1; CDR3aa: CSASTGDFYGYTF; CDR3nt: TGCAGTGCTTCAACAGGGGACTTCTATGGCTACACCTTC
j_gene: TRBJ2-3; v_gene: TRBV7-2; abundance: few; d_gene: .; CDR3aa: CASSLAAGHDTQYF; CDR3nt: TGTGCCAGCAGCTTAGCGGCAGGGCACGATACGCAGTATTTT
j_gene: TRBJ1-3; v_gene: TRBV12-3/TRBV12-4; abundance: few; d_gene: .; CDR3aa: CASSEHTGNTIYF; CDR3nt: TGTGCCAGCAGCGAACACACTGGAAACACCATATATTTT
j_gene: TRBJ2-5; v_gene: TRBV20-1; abundance: few; d_gene: TRBD2; CDR3aa: CSARSSGGYQETQYF; CDR3nt: TGCAGTGCTAGAAGTAGCGGGGGGTACCAAGAGACCCAGTACTTC
j_gene: TRBJ1-4; v_gene: TRBV24-1; abundance: few; d_gene: TRBD1; CDR3aa: CATSGDSKEKLFF; CDR3nt: TGTGCCACCAGTGGGGACAGCAAAGAAAAACTGTTTTTT
j_gene: TRBJ2-1; v_gene: TRBV15; abundance: few; d_gene: TRBD2; CDR3aa: CATSKGTSRGGYNEQFF; CDR3nt: TGTGCCACCAGCAAGGGAACCTCGCGGGGGGGATACAATGAGCAGTTCTTC
j_gene: TRBJ1-5; v_gene: TRBV6-1; abundance: .; d_gene: .; CDR3aa: CASSHGGANQPQHF; CDR3nt: TGTGCCAGCAGCCACGGGGGAGCCAATCAGCCCCAGCATTTT
j_gene: TRBJ2-1; v_gene: TRBV11-2; abundance: .; d_gene: .; CDR3aa: CASSPDSDEQFF; CDR3nt: TGTGCAAGCAGCCCAGACAGTGATGAGCAGTTCTTC
j_gene: TRBJ1-1; v_gene: TRBV5-6; abundance: many; d_gene: .; CDR3aa: CASSEHGEAFF; CDR3nt: TGTGCCAGCAGTGAGCATGGTGAAGCTTTCTTT
j_gene: TRBJ2-3; v_gene: TRBV4-3; abundance: few; d_gene: .; CDR3aa: CASSQEYNTGATQYF; CDR3nt: TGCGCCAGCAGCCAAGAGTATAACACGGGGGCTACGCAGTATTTT
j_gene: TRBJ2-3; v_gene: TRBV19; abundance: few; d_gene: .; CDR3aa: CASSSSTSDTQYF; CDR3nt: TGTGCCAGTAGTTCTAGCACGTCAGATACGCAGTATTTT